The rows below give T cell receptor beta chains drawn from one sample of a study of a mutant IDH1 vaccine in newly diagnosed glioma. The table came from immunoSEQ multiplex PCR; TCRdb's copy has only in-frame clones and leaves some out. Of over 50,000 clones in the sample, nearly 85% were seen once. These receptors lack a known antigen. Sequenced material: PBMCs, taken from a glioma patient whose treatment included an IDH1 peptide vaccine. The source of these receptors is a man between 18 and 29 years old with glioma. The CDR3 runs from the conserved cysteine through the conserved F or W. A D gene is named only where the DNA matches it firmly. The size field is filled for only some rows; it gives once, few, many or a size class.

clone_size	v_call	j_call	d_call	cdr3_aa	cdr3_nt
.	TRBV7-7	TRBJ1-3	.	CASSPSPDTIYF	TGTGCTAGCAGCCCGTCCCCGGACACCATATATTTT
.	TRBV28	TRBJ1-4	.	CASSLSSTNEKLFF	TGTGCCAGCAGTTTATCGAGCACAAATGAAAAACTGTTTTTT
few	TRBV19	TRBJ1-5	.	CASSMDGTGPNQPQHF	TGTGCCAGTAGTATGGACGGGACCGGCCCAAATCAGCCCCAGCATTTT
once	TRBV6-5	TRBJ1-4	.	CASSYSTGNNEKLFF	TGTGCCAGCAGTTACTCCACAGGCAATAATGAAAAACTGTTTTTT
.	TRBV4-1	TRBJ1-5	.	CASSQVGSSNQPQHF	TGCGCCAGCAGCCAAGTAGGCAGTAGCAATCAGCCCCAGCATTTT
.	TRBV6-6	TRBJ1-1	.	CASSYNPGEAFF	TGTGCCAGCAGTTACAACCCGGGTGAAGCTTTCTTT
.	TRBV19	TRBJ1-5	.	CASNRGVNQPQHF	TGTGCCAGTAATCGCGGCGTTAATCAGCCCCAGCATTTT
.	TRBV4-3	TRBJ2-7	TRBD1	CASSQDAGTGAYEQYF	TGCGCCAGCAGCCAAGACGCCGGGACAGGGGCCTACGAGCAGTACTTC
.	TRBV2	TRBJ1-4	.	CASTRERSTNEKLFF	TGTGCCAGTACCAGGGAAAGGTCAACTAATGAAAAACTGTTTTTT
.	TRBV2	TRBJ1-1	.	CASSGGNTEAFF	TGTGCCAGCAGTGGAGGGAACACTGAAGCTTTCTTT
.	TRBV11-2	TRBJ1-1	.	CASSMRLGGGTTEAFF	TGTGCCAGCAGCATGCGGTTGGGTGGGGGGACCACTGAAGCTTTCTTT
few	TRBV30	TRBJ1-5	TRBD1	CAWSAGGSQPQHF	TGTGCCTGGAGTGCAGGGGGCAGTCAGCCCCAGCATTTT
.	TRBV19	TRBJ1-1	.	CASSLIGVSTEAFF	TGTGCCAGTAGTTTGATCGGGGTTAGCACTGAAGCTTTCTTT
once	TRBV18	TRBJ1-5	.	CASSPSGRVISQPQHF	TGTGCCAGCTCCCCGAGTGGGAGGGTGATAAGTCAGCCCCAGCATTTT
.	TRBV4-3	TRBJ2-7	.	CASSQDHIRYDSYEQYF	TGCGCCAGCAGCCAAGATCATATTCGGTATGATTCCTACGAGCAGTACTTC
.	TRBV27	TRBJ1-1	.	CASSLLHPTAEAFF	TGTGCCAGCAGTTTGCTCCATCCAACTGCTGAAGCTTTCTTT
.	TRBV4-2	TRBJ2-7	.	CASSQDYPAPYEQYF	TGTGCCAGCAGCCAAGATTACCCGGCCCCCTACGAGCAGTACTTC
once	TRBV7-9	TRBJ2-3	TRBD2	CASSLGLAGGPWDTQYF	TGTGCCAGCAGCTTAGGCCTAGCGGGAGGGCCATGGGATACGCAGTATTTT
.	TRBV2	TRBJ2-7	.	CASSLVQTYEQYF	TGTGCCAGCAGTTTGGTCCAGACCTACGAGCAGTACTTC
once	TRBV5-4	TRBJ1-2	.	CASSLQKTRTVLGGYTF	TGTGCCAGCAGCTTGCAAAAGACCCGGACGGTCTTAGGTGGCTACACCTTC
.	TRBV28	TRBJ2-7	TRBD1	CASSPRGTGLEQYF	TGTGCCAGCAGTCCCCGCGGGACAGGGTTGGAGCAGTACTTC
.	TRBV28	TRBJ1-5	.	CASSLGPNQPQHF	TGTGCCAGCAGTTTAGGGCCTAATCAGCCCCAGCATTTT
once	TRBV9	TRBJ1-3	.	CASSVAGSSGNTIYF	TGTGCCAGCAGCGTAGCTGGATCGTCGGGAAACACCATATATTTT
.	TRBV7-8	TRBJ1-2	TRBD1	CASSLTGVRDYGYTF	TGTGCCAGCAGCTTAACAGGGGTGCGGGACTATGGCTACACCTTC
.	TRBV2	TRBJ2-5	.	CASSGKKGQRLAKETQYF	TGTGCCAGCAGTGGGAAGAAGGGACAGCGACTAGCGAAAGAGACCCAGTACTTC
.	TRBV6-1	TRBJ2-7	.	CASSPLQPEQYF	TGTGCCAGCAGCCCATTGCAGCCCGAGCAGTACTTC